The 11 T cell receptor beta chains below come from one sample, sequenced in a study of cytomegalovirus exposure and HLA in healthy donors. Clones were sequenced by immunoSEQ multiplex PCR, and TCRdb holds only the in-frame ones, with some missing. The sample includes tens of thousands of clones, about 92% of them seen just once. Sequenced sample: PBMCs. Receptors were obtained from a man aged 18 to 35 in good health and CMV-seronegative.

This chain connects TRBV2 to TRBJ1-5, with 7 bases lining up with TRBD1. The CDR3 is made up of 15 amino acids. Germline assignment: CDR1 SNHLY and CDR2 FYNNEI. V shed 0 bases and J 5 bases; nucleotides not matched to a gene: 4. CDR3 in DNA: TGTGCCAGCAGTGAAGCAACAGGGGCCCATCAGCCCCAGCATTTT. Protein: CASSEATGAHQPQHF.

V and J are TRBV19 and TRBJ2-2; 10 nucleotides line up with TRBD2. From germline, CDR1 is LNHDA and CDR2 SQIVND (reference sequence). V lost 4 bases and J lost 4; bases outside the gene matches: 3. The CDR3 loop spans 15 amino acids. CDR3 in amino acids: CASSTGLAVTGELFF. In DNA form, the CDR3 reads TGTGCCAGTAGTACTGGACTAGCGGTCACCGGGGAGCTGTTTTTT.

The chain carries TRBV19 and TRBJ1-1, with unresolved D. CDR3 size: 14 residues. From germline, CDR1 is LNHDA and CDR2 SQIVND (reference sequence). Trimming removed 4 bases at V and 5 bases at J, with 14 bases between. The CDR3 is CASSTSISGTEAFF. CDR3 in DNA: TGTGCCAGTAGTACATCTATATCGGGGACTGAAGCTTTCTTT.

This clone has only a few counts. The rearrangement joins TRBV2 to TRBJ2-1, with TRBD2 matching 9 bases. This CDR3 has 17 residues. Germline values: CDR1 SNHLY, CDR2 FYNNEI. The V gene end was trimmed by 1 base and the J gene end by 3 bases; junction bases not matched to a gene: 7. The CDR3 sequence is CASSEVSGSSRYNEQFF. CDR3 nucleotide sequence: TGTGCCAGCAGTGAAGTTAGCGGGAGCTCCCGCTACAATGAGCAGTTCTTC.

The CDR3 spells CASSWGQGTSYEQYF. For the CDR3, the DNA is TGTGCCAGTAGTTGGGGACAGGGGACCTCCTACGAGCAGTACTTC. The genes are TRBV19 and TRBJ2-7, with 10 bases matching TRBD1. In germline, CDR1 is LNHDA, CDR2 SQIVND (reference sequence). V trimming: 5 bases; J trimming: 0 bases; junction bases outside the gene matches: 4. The CDR3 runs 15 residues.

This sequence joins TRBV14 and TRBJ2-7; 9 bases map to TRBD2. The CDR3 loop spans 15 amino acids. CDR1 SGHDN and CDR2 FVKESK come from the germline V gene. With V trimmed by 3 bases and J by 3 bases, 6 bases remained unmatched. In DNA form, the CDR3 reads TGTGCCAGCAGCCAGACTAGCGGTCTTAACTACGAGCAGTACTTC. It codes for CASSQTSGLNYEQYF. The full variable domain, its missing parts supplied by reference TRBV14 and TRBJ2-7, is EAGVTQFPSHSVIEKGQTVTLRCDPISGHDNLYWYRRVMGKEIKFLLHFVKESKQDESGMPNNRFLAERTGGTYSTLKVQPAELEDSGVYFCASSQTSGLNYEQYFGPGTRLTVT.

This chain links TRBV9 with TRBJ2-3; 13 bases fit TRBD2. V was clipped by 0 bases and J by 2 bases; unmatched bases: 9. From germline, CDR1 is SGDLS and CDR2 YYNGEE. The CDR3 is 19 residues long. The CDR3 nucleotides read TGTGCCAGCAGCGTAGAAGCCAAAGGACTAGCGGGGGACACAGATACGCAGTATTTT. Its protein is CASSVEAKGLAGDTDTQYF.

The chain carries TRBV5-1 and TRBJ2-7; TRBD1 agrees at 7 bases. The CDR3 has 14 amino acids. CDR1 is SGHRS and CDR2 is YFSETQ in the germline V gene. The J segment lost 6 bases and the V segment lost 4 bases, leaving 10 bases of the junction unmatched. CDR3 loop: CASSRVTGVLEQYF. CDR3 sequence (DNA): TGCGCCAGCAGCCGGGTTACAGGGGTACTCGAGCAGTACTTC.

The V call is TRBV11-2, the J call TRBJ2-7; D is perhaps TRBD1 (6 bases). Germline V gives CDR1 SGHAT, CDR2 FQNNGV. The CDR3 is 13 residues long. The germline V and J ends were trimmed by 6 bases and 3 bases, with 12 bases remaining between them. DNA of the CDR3: TGTGCCAGCAGTTGGGACACCTACTACGAGCAGTACTTC. Amino acid sequence: CASSWDTYYEQYF.

The chain uses TRBV6-4 and TRBJ2-5, with 7 bases that match TRBD1. This CDR3 spans 14 amino acids. Germline V gene sequence: CDR1 MRHNA, CDR2 SNTAGT. V gave up 6 bases and J gave up 3 bases; unmatched junction bases: 7. The CDR3 region is CASSPSGTEETQYF. The CDR3 DNA is TGTGCCAGCAGCCCCTCCGGGACAGAAGAGACCCAGTACTTC.

J is TRBJ2-1 and V is TRBV6-6; D is unresolved. The CDR3 is made up of 16 amino acids. V gave up 0 bases and J gave up 0 bases, with 9 bases separating them. Germline V CDR1 and CDR2: MNHNY, SVGAGI (reference sequence). CDR3 in amino acids: CASSYSTRLSYNEQFF. As DNA, the CDR3 is TGTGCCAGCAGTTACTCGACCAGGCTCTCCTACAATGAGCAGTTCTTC.